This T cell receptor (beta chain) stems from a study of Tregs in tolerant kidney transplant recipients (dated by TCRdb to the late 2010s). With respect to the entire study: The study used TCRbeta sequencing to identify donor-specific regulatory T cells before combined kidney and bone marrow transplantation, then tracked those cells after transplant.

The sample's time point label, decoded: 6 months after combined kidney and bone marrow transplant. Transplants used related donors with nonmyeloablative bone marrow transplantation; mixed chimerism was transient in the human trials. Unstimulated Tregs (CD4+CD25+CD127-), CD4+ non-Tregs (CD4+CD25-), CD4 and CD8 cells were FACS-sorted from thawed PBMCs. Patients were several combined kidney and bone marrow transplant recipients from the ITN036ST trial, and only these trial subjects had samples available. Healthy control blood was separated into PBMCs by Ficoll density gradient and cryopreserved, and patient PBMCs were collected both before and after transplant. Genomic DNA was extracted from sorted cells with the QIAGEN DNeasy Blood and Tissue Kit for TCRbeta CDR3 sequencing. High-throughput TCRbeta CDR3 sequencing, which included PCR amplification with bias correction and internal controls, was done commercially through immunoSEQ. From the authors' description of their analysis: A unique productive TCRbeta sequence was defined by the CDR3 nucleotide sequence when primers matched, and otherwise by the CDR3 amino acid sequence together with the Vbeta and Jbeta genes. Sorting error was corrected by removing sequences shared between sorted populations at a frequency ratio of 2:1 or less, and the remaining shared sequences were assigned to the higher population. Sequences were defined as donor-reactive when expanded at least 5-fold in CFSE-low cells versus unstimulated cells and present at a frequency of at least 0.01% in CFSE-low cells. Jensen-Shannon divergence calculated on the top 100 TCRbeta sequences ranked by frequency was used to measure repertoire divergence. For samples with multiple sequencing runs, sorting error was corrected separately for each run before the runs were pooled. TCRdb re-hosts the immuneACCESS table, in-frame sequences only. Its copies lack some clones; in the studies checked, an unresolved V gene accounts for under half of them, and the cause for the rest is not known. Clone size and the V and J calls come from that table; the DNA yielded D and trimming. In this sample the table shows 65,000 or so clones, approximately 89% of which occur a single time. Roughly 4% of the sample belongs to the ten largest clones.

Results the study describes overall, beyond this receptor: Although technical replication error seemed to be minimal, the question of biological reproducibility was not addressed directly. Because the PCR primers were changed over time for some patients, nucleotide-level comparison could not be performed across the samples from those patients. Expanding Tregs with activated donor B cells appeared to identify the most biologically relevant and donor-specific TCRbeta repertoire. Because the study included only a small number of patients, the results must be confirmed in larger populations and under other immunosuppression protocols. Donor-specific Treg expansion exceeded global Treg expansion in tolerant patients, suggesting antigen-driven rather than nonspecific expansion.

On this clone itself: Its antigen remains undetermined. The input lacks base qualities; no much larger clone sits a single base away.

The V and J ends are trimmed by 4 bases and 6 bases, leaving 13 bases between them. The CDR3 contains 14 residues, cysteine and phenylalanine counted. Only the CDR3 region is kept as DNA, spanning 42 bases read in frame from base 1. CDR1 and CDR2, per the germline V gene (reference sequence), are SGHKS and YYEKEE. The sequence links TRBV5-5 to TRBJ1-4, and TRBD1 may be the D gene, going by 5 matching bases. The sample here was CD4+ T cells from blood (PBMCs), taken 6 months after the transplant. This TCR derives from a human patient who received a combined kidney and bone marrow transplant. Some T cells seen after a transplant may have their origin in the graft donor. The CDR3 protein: CASSVDSFYEKLFF. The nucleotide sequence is TGTGCCAGCAGCGTCGACAGTTTCTATGAAAAACTGTTTTTT.